This paragraph covers one T cell receptor beta chain sequence. V shed 0 bases and J shed 3 bases, with 13 bases lying between them. This CDR3 region has 16 residues. Germline V gene sequence: CDR1 SGHRS, CDR2 YFSETQ. The data were taken from a study of blood T cell repertoires in COVID-19. Across the study: Acute-phase and convalescent COVID-19 samples originated in the United States, Italy and Spain.

Study processing details: From reference gene primer amplification, estimates of nucleated cell counts were derived. Sequencing used immunoSEQ multiplex PCR; TCRdb keeps in-frame clones, though not all of them. D and trimming were read from the DNA, whereas the V and J calls and clone size are those reported in that table. The sample carries hundreds of thousands of clones, 70% to 90% recorded once. This receptor was identified in a woman in her fifties or sixties with acute COVID-19. The V call is TRBV5-1, the J call TRBJ1-3; unclear D gene. Sequencing was done on a sample of PBMCs or T cells enriched from blood (not recorded which). Written as DNA, the CDR3 is TGCGCCAGCAGCTTGGTTGCGCTCTCGCTTGGAAACACCATATATTTT. Translating it yields CASSLVALSLGNTIYF.